Detailed here is one T cell receptor beta chain. Its specificity is unknown. PBMC were collected before vaccination, two weeks after the third vaccination, and at progression. This specimen comes from a study of glioma-infiltrating T cells after dendritic cell vaccination. The assay was immunoSEQ multiplex PCR, and TCRdb's table has in-frame clones only and misses some. The data hold tens of thousands of clones, with around 86% observed a single time. Findings and caveats of the study: Few patients contributed both blood and tumor specimens.

CDR1 is MNHEY, CDR2 SMNVEV, per germline (reference sequence). V dropped 4 bases and J dropped 1; count of bases not matched to a gene: 10. This CDR3 is built from 17 residues. This TCR was sampled from a human donor with glioblastoma. The sample here was blood, taken before dendritic cell vaccination. V is TRBV27 and J is TRBJ2-3; the match to TRBD2 covers 8 bases. The CDR3 DNA reads as TGTGCCAGCAGTTCGCCTCTGGGGCGGGGGGGCACAGATACGCAGTATTTT. This translates into CASSSPLGRGGTDTQYF.